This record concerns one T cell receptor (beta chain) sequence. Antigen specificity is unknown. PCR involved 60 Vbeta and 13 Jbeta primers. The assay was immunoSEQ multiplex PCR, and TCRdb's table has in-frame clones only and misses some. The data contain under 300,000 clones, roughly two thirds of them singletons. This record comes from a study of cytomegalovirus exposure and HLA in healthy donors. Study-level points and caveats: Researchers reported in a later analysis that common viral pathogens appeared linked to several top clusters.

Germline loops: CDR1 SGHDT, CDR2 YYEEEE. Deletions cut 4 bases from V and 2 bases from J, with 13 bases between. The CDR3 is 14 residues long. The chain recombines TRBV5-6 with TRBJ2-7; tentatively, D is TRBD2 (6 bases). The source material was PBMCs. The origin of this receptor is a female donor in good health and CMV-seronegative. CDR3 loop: CASSTRGKAYEQYF. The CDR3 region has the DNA TGTGCCAGCAGCACCCGGGGGAAAGCCTACGAGCAGTACTTC.